This is a list of T cell receptor beta chains from one sample in a study of T cell repertoires in cytomegalovirus infection. MiXCR was run by TCRdb on the reads, yielding one entry per CDR3 protein. Found here are a few hundred thousand distinct CDR3 sequences, roughly 43% of them singletons; the top ten hold around 50%. Their target antigens are unknown. The source material was cultured PBMCs, sampled from culture after CMV antigen stimulation. These receptors were obtained from a human donor in good health (CMV status not recorded). Some clones in this sample may be carry-over from other donors' samples. Each CDR3 is given with its conserved first and last residue.

V gene,J gene,CDR3 protein
TRBV12-3/TRBV12-4,TRBJ2-7,CASSQGGGSHEQYF
TRBV6-1,TRBJ2-5,CASTRQLGQETQYF
TRBV11-2,TRBJ2-1,CASSPIVSGGQFF
TRBV7-8,TRBJ1-2,CASSLEGAADGYTF
TRBV28,TRBJ2-2,CASTLPPGELFF
TRBV6-6,TRBJ2-7,CASALRGGDFYEQYF
TRBV7-6,TRBJ2-5,CASSLTPDSGYQETQYF
TRBV14,TRBJ2-3,CASSDTGDAVWRTDTQYF
TRBV7-2,TRBJ2-1,CASSLVPPRWRGPTNEQFF
TRBV7-6,TRBJ1-2,CASSSEGYGYTF
TRBV10-3,TRBJ2-5,CAISADRSPETQYF
TRBV6-1,TRBJ2-3,CASSERVRGGRTDTQYF
TRBV27,TRBJ2-5,CATSRGGRETQYF
TRBV2,TRBJ1-1,CASSEGSGRPEAFF
TRBV7-2,TRBJ1-4,CASSGRPAPDEKLFF
TRBV4-1,TRBJ1-4,CASSQDQLLLLGEKLFF
TRBV11-2,TRBJ1-1,CASSSIRASEAFF
TRBV7-9,TRBJ1-1,CASSLYRDNTEAFF
TRBV7-2,TRBJ1-5,CASSLTAPKGQPQHF
TRBV4-1,TRBJ2-1,CASSRGLADEQFF
TRBV28,TRBJ2-5,CASTSPGGGETQYF
TRBV2,TRBJ1-2,CASKAGIYLGYGYTF
TRBV2,TRBJ2-6,CASRNSSGANVLTF
TRBV19,TRBJ2-7,CASSMALAGYEQYF
TRBV2,TRBJ1-2,CASSQGWDGYTF
TRBV6-1,TRBJ1-5,CASNAGTGTNQPQHF
TRBV14,TRBJ2-1,CASSMETQSSYNEQFF
TRBV24-1,TRBJ2-1,CATSVFDSNSYNEQFF
TRBV7-9,TRBJ1-2,CASSLEGGRGYTF
TRBV6-1,TRBJ1-5,CASSEEWTASNQPQHF
TRBV7-8,TRBJ2-7,CASSPRVGRSYEQYF
TRBV20-1,TRBJ2-7,CRGGLAPIRSQPRHYEQYF
TRBV5-6,TRBJ1-2,CASSLWTSGYTF
TRBV7-2,TRBJ2-2,CASSFFLPGELFF
TRBV19,TRBJ1-1,CASTPWGAIGPDEAFF
TRBV12-3/TRBV12-4,TRBJ1-3,CASSPLSNTIYF
TRBV5-1,TRBJ2-1,CACQQGLAGGPWHEQFF
TRBV2,TRBJ1-1,CASSHVRTEAFF
TRBV7-2,TRBJ2-4,CASSLAPGRDGQGIQYF
TRBV19,TRBJ2-3,CASAVADTQYF
TRBV6-2/TRBV6-3,TRBJ2-7,CASSERSYEQYF
TRBV5-5,TRBJ1-5,CASSLATGLSNQPQHF
TRBV2,TRBJ2-7,CASSDNPGGSYEQYF